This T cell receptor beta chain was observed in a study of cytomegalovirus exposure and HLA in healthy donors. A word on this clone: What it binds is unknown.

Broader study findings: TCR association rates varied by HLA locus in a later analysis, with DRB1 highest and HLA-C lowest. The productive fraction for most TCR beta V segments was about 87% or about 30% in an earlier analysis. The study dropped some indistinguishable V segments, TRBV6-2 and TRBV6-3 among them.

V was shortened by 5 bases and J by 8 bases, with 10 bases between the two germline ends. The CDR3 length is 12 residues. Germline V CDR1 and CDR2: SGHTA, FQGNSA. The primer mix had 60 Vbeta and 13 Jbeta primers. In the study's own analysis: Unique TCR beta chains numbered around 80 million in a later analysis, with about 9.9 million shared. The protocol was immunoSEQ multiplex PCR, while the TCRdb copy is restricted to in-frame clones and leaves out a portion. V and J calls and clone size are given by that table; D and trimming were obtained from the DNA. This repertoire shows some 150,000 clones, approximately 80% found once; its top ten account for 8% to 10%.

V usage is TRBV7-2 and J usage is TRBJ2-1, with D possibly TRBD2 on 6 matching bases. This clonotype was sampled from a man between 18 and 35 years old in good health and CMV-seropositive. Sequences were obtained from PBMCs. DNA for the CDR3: TGTGCCAGCAGCCATAGCGGCGATGAGCAGTTCTTC. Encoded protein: CASSHSGDEQFF.